One and the same sample provided the 21 T cell receptor beta chains below, sequenced in a study of regulatory and conventional T cells in RAG deficiency. Blood CD4+ CD25-low CD127-high conventional T cells supplied the genomic DNA template. TCRdb keeps only in-frame clones here, not all; method: immunoSEQ multiplex PCR. The profile shows about 29,000 clones, nearly 95% of them singletons. These same records also appear under a second study, on regulatory T cells. This second report adds: The primer mix had 52 TRBV and 13 TRBJ primers.

Sequencing used CD25- CD4+ T cells sorted from blood. These receptors were collected from a human donor in good health.

J is TRBJ2-6 and V is TRBV7-3; unclear D gene. From germline, CDR1 is SGHTA and CDR2 FQGTGA. This CDR3 is 18 amino acids long. The ends were cut back, 1 base at V and 0 bases at J, with 13 bases in the middle. This CDR3 is CASSLIGVPASGANVLTF. CDR3 coding DNA: TGTGCCAGCAGCTTAATCGGAGTACCGGCCTCTGGGGCCAACGTCCTGACTTTC.

The chain combines TRBV28 with TRBJ2-1, with D possibly TRBD2 on 5 matching bases. Deletions cut 7 bases from V and 1 base from J, with 11 bases between. The CDR3 spans 14 residues. CDR1 and CDR2 (germline): MDHEN, SYDVKM. CDR3 DNA: TGTGCCAGCACCGGAGGCGGGTCCTACAATGAGCAGTTCTTC. It is translated as CASTGGGSYNEQFF. Full variable domain (rest looked up from reference TRBV28 and TRBJ2-1): DVKVTQSSRYLVKRTGEKVFLECVQDMDHENMFWYRQDPGLGLRLIYFSYDVKMKEKGDIPEGYSVSREKKERFSLILESASTNQTSMYLCASTGGGSYNEQFFGPGTRLTVL.

This chain links TRBV6-1 with TRBJ1-1; D gene ambiguous. This CDR3 is built from 12 residues. The V and J ends lost 6 bases and 7 bases respectively, with 12 bases between them. Germline V gives CDR1 MNHNS, CDR2 SASEGT. The CDR3 spells CASREHEIEAFF. In DNA form, the CDR3 reads TGTGCCAGCAGAGAACATGAGATTGAAGCTTTCTTT.

This sequence joins TRBV6-1 and TRBJ2-7, with 8 bases fitting TRBD2. The length of the CDR3 is 15 residues. Trimming took 3 bases from V and 0 from J; bases not matched to a gene: 4. CDR1 is MNHNS, CDR2 SASEGT, per germline. CDR3 amino acids: CASSEGGGFSYEQYF. The CDR3 coding sequence is TGTGCCAGCAGTGAGGGCGGGGGGTTCTCCTACGAGCAGTACTTC.

Concerning this clone: The junction departs from germline at one end; a sequencing error may be responsible. This chain uses TRBV7-7 with TRBJ1-5, with 7 nucleotides matching TRBD1. Germline-derived CDR1 and CDR2 are SSHAT and FNYEAQ (reference sequence). The CDR3 sequence is 14 residues long. CDR3 loop: CASSPDRDNQPQHF. CDR3 nucleotide sequence: TGTGCTAGCAGCCCCGACAGGGACAATCAGCCCCAGCATTTT.

The chain uses TRBV6-6 and TRBJ2-5; 7 nucleotides line up with TRBD1. This CDR3 has 13 residues. V lost 0 bases to trimming and J lost 11 bases; unmatched junction nucleotides: 6. Germline-derived CDR1 and CDR2 are MNHNY and SVGAGI (reference sequence). Here the CDR3 reads CASSYSRQGEQYF. DNA for the CDR3: TGTGCCAGCAGTTACTCGAGGCAGGGGGAGCAGTACTTC.

The chain employs TRBV5-1 and TRBJ2-3, with TRBD1 identical over 10 bases. This CDR3 is 16 amino acids long. The J segment lost 1 base and the V segment lost 2 bases, leaving 4 bases of the junction unmatched. CDR1 is SGHRS and CDR2 is YFSETQ in the germline V gene. For the CDR3, the DNA is TGCGCCAGCAGCTTTACCGGGACAGGGGGCACAGATACGCAGTATTTT. Translated, it gives CASSFTGTGGTDTQYF.

The chain combines TRBV19 with TRBJ2-3, with 7 bases fitting TRBD2. Germline V CDR1 and CDR2: LNHDA, SQIVND (reference sequence). The CDR3 is 16 amino acids. With V trimmed by 6 bases and J by 6 bases, 15 bases remained unmatched. CDR3 DNA: TGTGCCAGTAGCTCCCCGGCTAGCGGCCATGGGGATACGCAGTATTTT. This codes for CASSSPASGHGDTQYF.

V is TRBV5-1 and J is TRBJ1-4, with D possibly TRBD1 on 6 matching bases. V was trimmed by 0 bases and J by 0 bases, leaving 15 bases between them. This CDR3 comprises 18 residues. Germline V gene sequence: CDR1 SGHRS, CDR2 YFSETQ. The CDR3 nucleotides read TGCGCCAGCAGCTTGGAGGGTGGACAGTGGGCAACTAATGAAAAACTGTTTTTT. Translated, it gives CASSLEGGQWATNEKLFF. The full variable domain, in which reference TRBV5-1 and TRBJ1-4 provide the parts outside the CDR3, is KAGVTQTPRYLIKTRGQQVTLSCSPISGHRSVSWYQQTPGQGLQFLFEYFSETQRNKGNFPGRFSGRQFSNSRSEMNVSTLELGDSALYLCASSLEGGQWATNEKLFFGSGTQLSVL.

The V gene is TRBV11-2, the J gene TRBJ2-7; D is perhaps TRBD1 (6 bases). This CDR3 is 15 amino acids long. CDR1 is SGHAT and CDR2 is FQNNGV in the germline V gene. Trimming cost V 5 bases and J 0 bases, with 14 bases left between them. CDR3: CASSTPRTASYEQYF. The CDR3 DNA reads as TGTGCCAGCAGCACCCCTAGGACAGCCTCCTACGAGCAGTACTTC.

The chain is built from TRBV6-5 and TRBJ2-3, with D uncertain. The CDR3 loop spans 16 amino acids. Trimming took off 3 bases at V and 4 bases at J, with 17 bases between the two ends. Germline CDR1 reads MNHEY; CDR2 reads SVGAGI. CDR3 sequence (DNA): TGTGCCAGCAGTTATCCCAAGGCAACTCGGGCAGATACGCAGTATTTT. Protein product: CASSYPKATRADTQYF.

The chain combines TRBV18 with TRBJ2-1; 9 bases are shared with TRBD1. The CDR3 runs to 14 residues. Germline V gives CDR1 KGHSH, CDR2 LQKENI. The V and J ends lost 4 bases and 6 bases, in that order; junction bases with no gene match: 4. Written as DNA, the CDR3 is TGTGCCAGCTCACGGGACAGGGTGGTCAATGAGCAGTTCTTC. This gives the protein CASSRDRVVNEQFF.

CDR3 sequence: CASSLDRDSNTEAFF. CDR3 coding DNA: TGCGCCAGCAGCTTGGACCGGGACAGCAACACTGAAGCTTTCTTT. This sequence joins TRBV5-1 and TRBJ1-1; 7 bases are a match to TRBD1. Trimming cost V 0 bases and J 2 bases; bases outside gene matches: 4. The germline V gene has CDR1 SGHRS and CDR2 YFSETQ. The CDR3 is 15 amino acids. Based on the CDR3 plus reference TRBV5-1 and TRBJ1-1, the full variable domain is KAGVTQTPRYLIKTRGQQVTLSCSPISGHRSVSWYQQTPGQGLQFLFEYFSETQRNKGNFPGRFSGRQFSNSRSEMNVSTLELGDSALYLCASSLDRDSNTEAFFGQGTRLTVV.

This chain uses TRBV28 with TRBJ1-2; 10 nucleotides agree with TRBD1. This CDR3 is 13 amino acids long. The V segment lost 6 bases and the J segment 6 bases; nucleotides outside the gene matches: 4. The V gene's germline CDR1 is MDHEN and CDR2 SYDVKM. The chain's CDR3 is CASRTGTGDGYTF. The CDR3 nucleotides read TGTGCCAGCAGGACCGGGACAGGGGATGGCTACACCTTC.

This chain joins TRBV5-8 and TRBJ1-6; 7 bases are a match to TRBD1. The CDR3 is made up of 15 amino acids. Germline CDR1 is SGHTS and CDR2 is YDEGEE. V gave up 6 bases and J gave up 6 bases; unmatched junction bases: 9. The CDR3 DNA reads as TGTGCCAGCATCCCTGAGGGACAGCCTAATTCACCCCTCCACTTT. Amino acid sequence: CASIPEGQPNSPLHF.

This chain joins TRBV5-8 and TRBJ1-1; 7 positions agree with TRBD1. CDR1 and CDR2 from the germline V gene are SGHTS and YDEGEE. Trimming at V came to 3 bases and at J to 6 bases, leaving 11 bases not matched to a gene. The CDR3 length is 15 residues. In nucleotides, the CDR3 is TGTGCCAGCAGCTGGAAAGGGGGCCGTAACGCTGAAGCTTTCTTT. Translating it yields CASSWKGGRNAEAFF.

This clone was seen only once. This chain uses TRBV5-1 with TRBJ1-5; weak D call: TRBD1 (5 bases). The CDR3 runs 14 residues. CDR1 and CDR2 (germline): SGHRS, YFSETQ. V was shortened by 4 bases and J by 5 bases, with 13 bases between the two germline ends. This CDR3 is CASSPGDGHQPQHF. In nucleotides, the CDR3 is TGCGCCAGCAGCCCGGGGGACGGGCATCAGCCCCAGCATTTT.

The CDR3: CASSLADRGKWYGYTF. The CDR3 bases are TGTGCCAGCAGCTTGGCCGACAGGGGGAAATGGTATGGCTACACCTTC. This chain uses TRBV5-6 with TRBJ1-2, with 9 bases fitting TRBD1. The J segment lost 5 bases and the V segment lost 0 bases, leaving 8 bases of the junction unmatched. The CDR3 consists of 16 residues. Germline values: CDR1 SGHDT, CDR2 YYEEEE. The entire variable domain, with the rest obtained from reference TRBV5-6 and TRBJ1-2, is as follows: DAGVTQSPTHLIKTRGQQVTLRCSPKSGHDTVSWYQQALGQGPQFIFQYYEEEERQRGNFPDRFSGHQFPNYSSELNVNALLLGDSALYLCASSLADRGKWYGYTFGSGTRLTVV.

In this sample, this clone turned up once. This chain links TRBV10-3 with TRBJ2-7; TRBD1 is a possible D gene (6 bases). V shed 6 bases and J shed 3 bases, with 12 bases lying between them. From germline, CDR1 is ENHRY and CDR2 SYGVKD. The CDR3 has 13 amino acids. CDR3 DNA sequence: TGTGCCATCAGCCGGGACACCAACTACGAGCAGTACTTC. Protein product: CAISRDTNYEQYF.

The CDR3 sequence is CASSEGLAGPYEQYF. CDR3 DNA: TGCGCCAGCAGTGAGGGTCTAGCGGGGCCCTACGAGCAGTACTTC. The chain joins TRBV10-1 to TRBJ2-7, with 9 bases fitting TRBD2. The CDR3 runs 15 residues. CDR1 WNHNN and CDR2 SYGVQD come from the germline V gene (reference sequence). J lost 2 bases, V lost 2 bases, and 4 bases had no gene match.

The rearrangement uses TRBV7-3 and TRBJ2-7, with 8 positions matching TRBD1. The CDR3 runs to 16 residues. Germline V gives CDR1 SGHTA, CDR2 FQGTGA. The trim removed 5 bases at V and 5 bases at J, leaving 14 bases unmatched. The CDR3 region is CASSSSRGRFAHEQYF. The CDR3 DNA follows: TGTGCCAGCAGCAGTTCCAGGGGGCGTTTTGCCCACGAGCAGTACTTC.